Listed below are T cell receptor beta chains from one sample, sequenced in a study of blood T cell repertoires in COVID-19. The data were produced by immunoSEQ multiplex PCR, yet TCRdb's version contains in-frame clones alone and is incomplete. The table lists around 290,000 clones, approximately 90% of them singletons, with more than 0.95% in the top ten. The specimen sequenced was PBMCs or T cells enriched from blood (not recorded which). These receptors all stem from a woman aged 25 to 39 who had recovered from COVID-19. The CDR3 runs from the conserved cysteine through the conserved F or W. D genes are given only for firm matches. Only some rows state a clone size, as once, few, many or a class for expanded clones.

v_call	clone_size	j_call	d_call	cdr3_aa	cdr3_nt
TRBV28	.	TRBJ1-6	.	CASSSPGTRDNSPLHF	TGTGCCAGCAGTTCCCCCGGGACACGGGATAATTCACCCCTCCACTTT
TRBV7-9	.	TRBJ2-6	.	CAPAGGAGGNGANVLTF	TGTGCCCCGGCCGGGGGAGCAGGGGGAAATGGGGCCAACGTCCTGACTTTC
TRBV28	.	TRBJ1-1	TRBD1	CASRGQGAQNTEAFF	TGTGCCAGCAGGGGACAGGGGGCACAGAACACTGAAGCTTTCTTT
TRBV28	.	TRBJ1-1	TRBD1	CASKTGLNTEAFF	TGTGCCAGCAAGACAGGGTTAAACACTGAAGCTTTCTTT
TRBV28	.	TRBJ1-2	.	CASSLSGGRYNYGYTF	TGTGCCAGCAGTTTATCTGGGGGGAGGTACAACTATGGCTACACCTTC
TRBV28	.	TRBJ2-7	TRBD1	CASSLQGDRSSYEQYF	TGTGCCAGCAGTTTACAGGGGGACAGGAGCTCCTACGAGCAGTACTTC
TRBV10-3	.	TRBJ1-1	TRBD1	CAISPDRDTEAFF	TGTGCCATCAGTCCAGACAGGGACACTGAAGCTTTCTTT
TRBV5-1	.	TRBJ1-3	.	CASSYLQGPGNTIYF	TGCGCCAGCAGCTATTTGCAGGGGCCTGGAAACACCATATATTTT
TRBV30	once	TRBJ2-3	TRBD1	CAGAGQALDTQYF	TGTGCCGGGGCGGGACAGGCCCTAGATACGCAGTATTTT
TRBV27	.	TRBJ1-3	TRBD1	CASSPGTAMAGNTIYF	TGTGCCAGCAGTCCGGGGACAGCCATGGCGGGAAACACCATATATTTT
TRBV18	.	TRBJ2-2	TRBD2	CASSPPQSGSGTGELFF	TGTGCCAGCTCACCACCGCAGAGCGGGAGTGGGACCGGGGAGCTGTTTTTT
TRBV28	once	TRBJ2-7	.	CASSSSGAPYEQYF	TGTGCCAGCAGCTCATCAGGGGCGCCCTACGAGCAGTACTTC
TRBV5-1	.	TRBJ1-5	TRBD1	CASSLGDRGQPQHF	TGCGCCAGCAGCTTGGGGGACAGGGGTCAGCCCCAGCATTTT
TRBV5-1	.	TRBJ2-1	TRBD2	CASTFLAGDNEQFF	TGCGCCAGCACATTCCTAGCGGGAGACAATGAGCAGTTCTTC
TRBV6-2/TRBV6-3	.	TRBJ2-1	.	CASSYSGGAYRGYNEQFF	TGTGCCAGCAGTTACTCGGGGGGAGCGTACCGAGGGTACAATGAGCAGTTCTTC
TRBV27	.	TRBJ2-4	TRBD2	CASSPGLAGVNIQYF	TGTGCCAGCAGTCCAGGACTAGCGGGAGTTAACATTCAGTACTTC
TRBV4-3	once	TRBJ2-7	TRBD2	CASSQMTSGVTYEQYF	TGCGCCAGCAGCCAAATGACTAGCGGAGTCACCTACGAGCAGTACTTC
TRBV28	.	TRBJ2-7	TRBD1	CASSAGTVEQYF	TGTGCCAGCAGTGCCGGGACAGTCGAGCAGTACTTC
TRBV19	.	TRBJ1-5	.	CASSSYRERGINQPQHF	TGTGCCAGTAGTTCCTACAGGGAAAGGGGTATCAATCAGCCCCAGCATTTT
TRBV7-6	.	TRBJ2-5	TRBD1	CASSFDRGPQYF	TGTGCCAGCAGCTTCGACAGGGGGCCCCAGTACTTC
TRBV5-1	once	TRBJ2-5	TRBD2	CASSFTGLAGETQYF	TGCGCCAGCAGCTTCACTGGACTAGCGGGAGAGACCCAGTACTTC
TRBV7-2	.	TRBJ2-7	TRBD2	CASSQGSSGAYEQYF	TGTGCCAGCAGCCAGGGGTCTAGCGGGGCCTACGAGCAGTACTTC